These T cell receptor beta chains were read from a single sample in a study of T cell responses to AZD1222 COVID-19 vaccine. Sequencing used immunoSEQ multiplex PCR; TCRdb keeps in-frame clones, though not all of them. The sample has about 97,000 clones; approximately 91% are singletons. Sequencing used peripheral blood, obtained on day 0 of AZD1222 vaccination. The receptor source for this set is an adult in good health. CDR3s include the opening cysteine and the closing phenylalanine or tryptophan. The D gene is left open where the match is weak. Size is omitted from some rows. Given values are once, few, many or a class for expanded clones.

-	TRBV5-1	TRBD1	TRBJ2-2	CASSLEGQDTGELFF	TGCGCCAGCAGCTTGGAGGGACAGGACACCGGGGAGCTGTTTTTT
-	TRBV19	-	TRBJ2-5	CASSTSETQYF	TGTGCCAGTAGTACCTCGGAGACCCAGTACTTC
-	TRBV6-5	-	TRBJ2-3	CASTRGVADTQYF	TGTGCCAGCACTCGCGGGGTGGCAGATACGCAGTATTTT
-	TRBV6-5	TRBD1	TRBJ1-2	CASSQGQGRRYGYTF	TGTGCCAGCAGCCAGGGACAGGGTCGGCGGTATGGCTACACCTTC
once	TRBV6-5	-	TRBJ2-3	CASSRRSPGEDTQYF	TGTGCCAGCAGTCGGCGCTCCCCTGGTGAAGATACGCAGTATTTT
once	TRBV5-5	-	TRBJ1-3	CASSLIDFPGNTIYF	TGTGCCAGCAGCTTGATTGACTTTCCTGGAAACACCATATATTTT
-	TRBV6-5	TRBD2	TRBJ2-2	CASSRGLGSGELFF	TGTGCCAGCAGCCGGGGACTAGGATCCGGGGAGCTGTTTTTT
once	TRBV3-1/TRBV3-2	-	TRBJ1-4	CASSQRVATNEKLFF	TGTGCCAGCAGCCAACGGGTCGCAACTAATGAAAAACTGTTTTTT
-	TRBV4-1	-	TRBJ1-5	CASSLGWGNQPQHF	TGCGCCAGCAGCCTGGGTTGGGGCAATCAGCCCCAGCATTTT
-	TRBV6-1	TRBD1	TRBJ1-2	CASSERGPGYTF	TGTGCCAGCAGTGAGAGGGGGCCTGGCTACACCTTC
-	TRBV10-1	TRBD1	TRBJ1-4	CASSAGTANEKLFF	TGCGCCAGCAGCGCCGGGACAGCAAATGAAAAACTGTTTTTT
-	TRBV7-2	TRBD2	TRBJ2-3	CASSSLAGGPDTQYF	TGTGCCAGCAGCTCACTAGCGGGGGGGCCCGATACGCAGTATTTT
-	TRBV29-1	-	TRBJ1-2	CSVEEPPLGYTF	TGCAGCGTTGAAGAACCTCCCCTGGGCTACACCTTC
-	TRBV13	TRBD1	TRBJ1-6	CASSLGDRGISYNSPLHF	TGTGCCAGCAGCTTAGGGGACAGGGGTATCTCCTATAATTCACCCCTCCACTTT
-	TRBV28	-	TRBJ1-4	CASSLGGEKEKLFF	TGTGCCAGCAGTTTGGGGGGGGAAAAGGAAAAACTGTTTTTT
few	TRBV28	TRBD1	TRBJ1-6	CASRAGQGNSPLHF	TGTGCCAGCAGGGCCGGACAGGGCAATTCACCCCTCCACTTT
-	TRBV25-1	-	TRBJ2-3	CASSEVIPDTQYF	TGTGCCAGCAGTGAAGTCATCCCAGATACGCAGTATTTT
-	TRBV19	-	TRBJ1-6	CASSPEQNYNSPLHF	TGTGCCAGTAGTCCAGAGCAGAACTATAATTCACCCCTCCACTTT
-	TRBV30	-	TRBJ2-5	CAWSVYGVDSYQETQYF	TGTGCCTGGAGTGTATATGGGGTCGACTCGTACCAAGAGACCCAGTACTTC
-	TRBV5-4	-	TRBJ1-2	CASSFGAANYGYTF	TGTGCCAGCAGCTTCGGAGCAGCTAACTATGGCTACACCTTC
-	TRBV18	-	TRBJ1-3	CASSPRADTGNTIYF	TGTGCCAGCTCACCACGGGCAGACACTGGAAACACCATATATTTT
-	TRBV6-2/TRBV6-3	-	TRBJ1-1	CASSYTDRNTEAFF	TGTGCCAGCAGTTACACGGACAGGAACACTGAAGCTTTCTTT